These 5 T cell receptor beta chains originate from one sample sequenced in a study of T cell responses to AZD1222 COVID-19 vaccine (dated by TCRdb to the early 2020s). The sample's time point, from its label and the paper: baseline before first vaccination. Libraries were constructed by the immunoSEQ multiplex PCR assay. The table comes from immuneACCESS by way of TCRdb, which keeps in-frame sequences with V and J called. Part of the clones is missing from these tables; in studies checked, under half for an unresolved V gene and the rest for unknown reasons. The table for this sample lists about 120,000 clones; about 88% of them were counted only once. The ten largest clones take up 8.5% to 10% of the sample. This specimen consisted of peripheral blood, obtained on day 0 of AZD1222 vaccination. The receptors were gathered from an adult in good health.

The CDR3 DNA is TGTGCCAGCAGCTTTAGAGGTGCAGACTCCTACGAGCAGTACTTC. Its protein is CASSFRGADSYEQYF. This chain uses TRBV11-3 with TRBJ2-7; D call uncertain. V lost 3 bases to trimming and J lost 0 bases, with 12 bases between them. CDR3 length: 15 residues. The germline V gene has CDR1 SGHNT and CDR2 YENEEA.

Regarding this clone: Distinct nucleotide sequences in the sample also encode this CDR3. The chain is built from TRBV28 and TRBJ2-5; D gene ambiguous. Germline values: CDR1 MDHEN, CDR2 SYDVKM. The CDR3 totals 13 residues. V was clipped by 2 bases and J by 0 bases, with 4 bases between them. CDR3 loop: CASSLLYQETQYF. The CDR3 nucleotides are TGTGCCAGCAGTTTACTGTACCAAGAGACCCAGTACTTC.

This clone was detected a few times. In DNA, the CDR3 is TGTGCCAGCAGCGCGACAGGGTCTTCGAGCTCCTATAATTCACCCCTCCACTTT. Its translation is CASSATGSSSSYNSPLHF. This chain uses TRBV7-2 with TRBJ1-6, with 7 bases that match TRBD1. The V segment lost 5 bases and the J segment 0 bases; nucleotides outside the gene matches: 10. CDR3 length equals 18 residues. Germline CDR1 and CDR2: SGHTA and FQGNSA.

Written as DNA, the CDR3 is TGTGCCAGCAGTTTTGTAGACCGCACAGATACGCAGTATTTT. Its translation is CASSFVDRTDTQYF. The chain couples TRBV6-5 to TRBJ2-3; D is unresolved. The CDR3 extends over 14 amino acids. Germline CDR1 is MNHEY and CDR2 is SVGAGI. V lost 4 bases, J lost 1 base, and 9 bases lay in between.

The rearrangement joins TRBV6-5 to TRBJ1-5; no firm D call. V lost 1 base and J lost 7, with 11 bases in between. The CDR3 is 14 amino acids. Germline CDR1 and CDR2: MNHEY and SVGAGI. In DNA form, the CDR3 reads TGTGCCAGCAGTTACTACAAGGGAGGGCAGCCCCAGCATTTT. It codes for CASSYYKGGQPQHF.